This T cell receptor (beta chain) was found in a study of long-term antiretroviral therapy in people with HIV. General study findings and limits: Whichever time point was examined, clones expanded before ART dominated the repertoire.

It was version v3.0 of the immunoSEQ assay that was run at survey level. The table came from immunoSEQ multiplex PCR; TCRdb's copy has only in-frame clones and leaves some out. The sample contains more than 25,000 clones, roughly nine tenths of which appear only once. A note on this clone: Its antigen is not identified.

The CDR3 loop spans 12 amino acids. Germline CDR1 reads SGHTS; CDR2 reads YDEGEE. The V end lost 6 bases, the J end lost 5 bases, and 11 bases lay between the germline ends. The sequence derives from a man aged 18-30 years with HIV. The chain has TRBV5-8 and TRBJ1-2, with D tentatively TRBD1 (5 bases). Sequenced material: unsorted PBMCs, taken 3.1 years after starting antiretroviral therapy. DNA of the CDR3: TGTGCCAGCACCAGGGTAGAGTATGGCTACACCTTC. Translation: CASTRVEYGYTF.